This section outlines one T cell receptor (beta chain) sequence together with its context. What it recognizes is unknown. The data derive from a study of cytomegalovirus exposure and HLA in healthy donors. The study, taken as a whole, reports: Diagnosis of cytomegalovirus status made by the classifier reportedly showed high specificity and sensitivity.

In germline, CDR1 is MRHNA, CDR2 SNTAGT. The CDR3 runs 19 residues. J lost 2 bases, V lost 4 bases, and 11 bases had no gene match. 13 Jbeta primers and 60 Vbeta primers were used for the PCR. Profiling relied on immunoSEQ multiplex PCR, and the TCRdb table lists in-frame clones only, not all of them. This table holds approximately 51,000 clones, 65% to 80% found once. The chain employs TRBV6-4 and TRBJ2-1; 13 bases are a match to TRBD2. The receptor comes from a man aged 25-45 years in good health and CMV-seronegative. Sequencing was done on a sample of PBMCs. CDR3 nucleotide sequence: TGTGCCAGCAGTGCAAACACCCCCGGGACTAGCGGGGCCTACAATGAGCAGTTCTTC. It encodes CASSANTPGTSGAYNEQFF.